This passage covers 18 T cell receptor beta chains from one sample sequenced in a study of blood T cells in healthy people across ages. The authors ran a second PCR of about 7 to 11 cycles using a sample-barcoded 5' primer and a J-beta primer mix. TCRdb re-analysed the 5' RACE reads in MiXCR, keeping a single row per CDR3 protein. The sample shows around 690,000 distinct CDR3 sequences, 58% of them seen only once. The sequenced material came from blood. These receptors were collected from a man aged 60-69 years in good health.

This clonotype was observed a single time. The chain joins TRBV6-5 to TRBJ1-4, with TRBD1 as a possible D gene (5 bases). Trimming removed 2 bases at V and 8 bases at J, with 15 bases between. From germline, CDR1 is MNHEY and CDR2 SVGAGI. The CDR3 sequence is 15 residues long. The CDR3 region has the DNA TGTGCCAGCAGTTACCGGAGGGGTGAGGAGGAAAAACTGTTTTTT. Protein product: CASSYRRGEEEKLFF.

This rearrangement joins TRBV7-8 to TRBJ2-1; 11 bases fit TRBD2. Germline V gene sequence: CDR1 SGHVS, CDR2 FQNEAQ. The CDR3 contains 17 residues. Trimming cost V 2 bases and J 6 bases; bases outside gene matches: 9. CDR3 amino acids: CASSLIAGLAAFNEQFF. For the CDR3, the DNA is TGTGCCAGCAGCTTAATAGCGGGACTAGCGGCCTTCAATGAGCAGTTCTTC.

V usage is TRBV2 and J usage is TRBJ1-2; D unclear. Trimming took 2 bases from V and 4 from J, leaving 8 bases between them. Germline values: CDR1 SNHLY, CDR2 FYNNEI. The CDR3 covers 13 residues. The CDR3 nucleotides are TGTGCCAGCAGTGAAAGGGCAGGCTATGGCTACACCTTC. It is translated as CASSERAGYGYTF.

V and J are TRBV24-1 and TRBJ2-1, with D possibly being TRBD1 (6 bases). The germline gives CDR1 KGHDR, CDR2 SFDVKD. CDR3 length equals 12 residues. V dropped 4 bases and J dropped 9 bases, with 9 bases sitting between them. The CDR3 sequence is CATSERGTEQFF. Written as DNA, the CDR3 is TGTGCCACCAGTGAGAGGGGGACTGAGCAGTTCTTC.

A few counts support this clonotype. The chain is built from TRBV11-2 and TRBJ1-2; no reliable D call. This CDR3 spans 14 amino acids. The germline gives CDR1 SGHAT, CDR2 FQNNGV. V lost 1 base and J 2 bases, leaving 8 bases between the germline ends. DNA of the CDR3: TGTGCCAGCAGCTTAGCCCCGGGGAACTATGGCTACACCTTC. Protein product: CASSLAPGNYGYTF.

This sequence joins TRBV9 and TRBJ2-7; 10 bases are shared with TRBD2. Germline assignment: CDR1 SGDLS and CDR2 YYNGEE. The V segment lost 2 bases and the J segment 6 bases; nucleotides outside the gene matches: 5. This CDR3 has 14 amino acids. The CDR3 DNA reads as TGTGCCAGCAGCGTCGAGCGGGGGGGCTCCGAGCAGTACTTC. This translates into CASSVERGGSEQYF.

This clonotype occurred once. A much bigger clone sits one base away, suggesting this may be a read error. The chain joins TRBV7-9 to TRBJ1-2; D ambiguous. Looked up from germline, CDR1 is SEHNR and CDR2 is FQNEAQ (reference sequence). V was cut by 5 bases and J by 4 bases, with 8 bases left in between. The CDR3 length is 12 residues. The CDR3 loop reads CASSPQSYGYTF. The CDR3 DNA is TGTGCCAGCAGCCCGCAGAGCTATGGCTACACCTTC.

The CDR3 sequence is CASSPSQGVGEKLFF. CDR3 DNA sequence: TGTGCCAGCAGCCCCTCACAAGGGGTAGGTGAAAAACTGTTTTTT. The V gene is TRBV11-2, the J gene TRBJ1-4; TRBD1 might be the D (5 bases). Germline V CDR1 and CDR2: SGHAT, FQNNGV. V was trimmed by 5 bases and J by 7 bases, leaving 17 bases between them. The CDR3 totals 15 residues.

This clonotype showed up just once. This CDR3 reads CASSPTRDSRSYTF. The DNA of the CDR3 is TGTGCCAGCTCCCCTACTAGGGACAGCAGAAGCTACACCTTC. V gene TRBV12-3 or TRBV12-4 combines with J gene TRBJ1-2; TRBD1 agrees at 7 bases. CDR3 length: 14 residues. The V and J ends lost 8 bases and 9 bases, in that order; junction bases with no gene match: 15.

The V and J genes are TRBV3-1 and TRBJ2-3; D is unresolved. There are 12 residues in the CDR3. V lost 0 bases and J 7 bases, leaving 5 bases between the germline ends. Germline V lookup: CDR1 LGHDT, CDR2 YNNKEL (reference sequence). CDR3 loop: CASSQDRNTQYF. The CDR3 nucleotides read TGTGCCAGCAGCCAAGATCGGAATACGCAGTATTTT.

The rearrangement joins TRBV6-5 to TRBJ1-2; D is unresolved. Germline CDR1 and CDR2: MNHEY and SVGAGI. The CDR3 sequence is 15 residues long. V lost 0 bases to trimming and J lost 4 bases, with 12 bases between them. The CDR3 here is CASSYSRVTSYGYTF. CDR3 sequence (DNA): TGTGCCAGCAGTTACTCGAGGGTTACTTCCTATGGCTACACCTTC.

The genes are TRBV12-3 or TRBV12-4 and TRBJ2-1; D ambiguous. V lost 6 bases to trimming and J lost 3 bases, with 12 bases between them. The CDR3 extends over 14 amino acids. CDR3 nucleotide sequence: TGTGCCAGCAGCAGAGACTCAGACTACAATGAGCAGTTCTTC. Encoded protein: CASSRDSDYNEQFF.

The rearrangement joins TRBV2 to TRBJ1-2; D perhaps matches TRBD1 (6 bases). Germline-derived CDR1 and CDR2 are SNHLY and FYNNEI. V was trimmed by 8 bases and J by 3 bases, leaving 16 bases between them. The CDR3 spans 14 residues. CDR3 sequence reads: CASDDPRGHYGYTF. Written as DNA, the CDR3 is TGTGCCAGCGACGACCCCAGGGGCCACTATGGCTACACCTTC.

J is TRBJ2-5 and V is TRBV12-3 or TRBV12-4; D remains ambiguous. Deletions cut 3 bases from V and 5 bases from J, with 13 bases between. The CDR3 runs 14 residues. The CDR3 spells CASSFALGPETQYF. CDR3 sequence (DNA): TGTGCCAGCAGTTTCGCACTCGGCCCCGAGACCCAGTACTTC.

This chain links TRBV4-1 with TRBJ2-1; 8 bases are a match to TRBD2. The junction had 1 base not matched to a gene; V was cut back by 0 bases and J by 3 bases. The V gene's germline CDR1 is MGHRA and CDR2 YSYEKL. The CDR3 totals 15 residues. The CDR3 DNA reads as TGCGCCAGCAGCCAAGAACTAGCGGACTACAATGAGCAGTTCTTC. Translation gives CASSQELADYNEQFF.

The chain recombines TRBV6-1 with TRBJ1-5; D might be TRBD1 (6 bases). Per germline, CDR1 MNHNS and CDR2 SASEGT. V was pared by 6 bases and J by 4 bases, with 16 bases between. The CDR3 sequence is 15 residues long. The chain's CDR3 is CASSPGGRWNQPQHF. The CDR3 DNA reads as TGTGCCAGCAGCCCGGGGGGGCGTTGGAATCAGCCCCAGCATTTT.

The CDR3 loop is CASSVWREGDIQYF. The CDR3 nucleotides read TGCGCCAGCAGTGTGTGGAGGGAGGGGGACATTCAGTACTTC. The chain carries TRBV10-2 and TRBJ2-4, with D possibly being TRBD2 (7 bases). This CDR3 comprises 14 residues. Germline values: CDR1 WSHSY, CDR2 SAAADI. Deletions cut 4 bases from V and 8 bases from J, with 15 bases between.

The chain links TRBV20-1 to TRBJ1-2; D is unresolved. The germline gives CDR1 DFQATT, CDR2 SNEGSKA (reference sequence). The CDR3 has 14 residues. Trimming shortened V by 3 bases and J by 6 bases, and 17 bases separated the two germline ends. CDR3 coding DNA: TGCAGTGCTAGCTTTCTGACGGCGGGGAATGGCTACACCTTC. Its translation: CSASFLTAGNGYTF.